This paragraph reports one T cell receptor (beta chain). Its matching antigen is unknown. The data originate from a study of vaccination and CD4 T cells after COVID-19. As for the study in general: A median of 72 days (range 14 to 241) separated dose two from the taking of post-vaccine samples.

The Oncomine TCR Beta short-read assay generated sequence data from the DNA of cultured CD4+ T cells. TCRdb ran MiXCR on the PCR reads and lists one entry per CDR3 protein. This repertoire shows over 5,000 distinct CDR3 sequences, 62% found once; its top ten account for approximately 50%. This CDR3 comprises 16 residues. V was shortened by 2 bases and J by 3 bases, with 13 bases between the two germline ends. Germline V gives CDR1 SNHLY, CDR2 FYNNEI. Treatment defined: approximately nine-day PBMC culture with coronavirus spike peptide pools or control peptides (ViraFEST assay). Investigators obtained the unexposed donor's CD4+ T cells before the COVID-19 pandemic (2011-2018). Half the growth medium was swapped for new IL-2 medium on days 3 and 7.

The sample consisted of CD4+ T cells from blood, cultured in vitro. The chain links TRBV2 to TRBJ2-2; either TRBD1 or TRBD2 may supply D (6 bases each). The clonotype comes from a human donor in good health. The CDR3 nucleotides are TGTGCCAGCAGTGAAAAGGGGGGTGCGTACACCGGGGAGCTGTTTTTT. Amino acid sequence: CASSEKGGAYTGELFF.